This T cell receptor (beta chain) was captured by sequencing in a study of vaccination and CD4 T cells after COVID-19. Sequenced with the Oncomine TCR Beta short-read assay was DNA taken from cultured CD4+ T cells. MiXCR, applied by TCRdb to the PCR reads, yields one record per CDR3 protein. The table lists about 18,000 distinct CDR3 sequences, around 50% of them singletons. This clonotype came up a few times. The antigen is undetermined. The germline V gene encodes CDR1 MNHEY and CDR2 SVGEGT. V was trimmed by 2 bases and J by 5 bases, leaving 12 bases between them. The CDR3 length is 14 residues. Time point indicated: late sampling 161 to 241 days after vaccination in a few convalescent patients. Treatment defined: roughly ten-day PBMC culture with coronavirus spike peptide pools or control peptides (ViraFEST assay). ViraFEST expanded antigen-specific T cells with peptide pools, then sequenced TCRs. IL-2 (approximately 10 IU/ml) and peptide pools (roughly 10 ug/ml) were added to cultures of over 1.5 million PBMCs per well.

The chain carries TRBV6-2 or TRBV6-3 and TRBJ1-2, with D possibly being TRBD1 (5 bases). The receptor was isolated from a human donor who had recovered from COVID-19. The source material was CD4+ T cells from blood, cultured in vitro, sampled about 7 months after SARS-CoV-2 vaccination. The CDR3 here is CASSYQGRGYGYTF. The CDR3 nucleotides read TGTGCCAGCAGTTACCAGGGAAGAGGATATGGCTACACCTTC.